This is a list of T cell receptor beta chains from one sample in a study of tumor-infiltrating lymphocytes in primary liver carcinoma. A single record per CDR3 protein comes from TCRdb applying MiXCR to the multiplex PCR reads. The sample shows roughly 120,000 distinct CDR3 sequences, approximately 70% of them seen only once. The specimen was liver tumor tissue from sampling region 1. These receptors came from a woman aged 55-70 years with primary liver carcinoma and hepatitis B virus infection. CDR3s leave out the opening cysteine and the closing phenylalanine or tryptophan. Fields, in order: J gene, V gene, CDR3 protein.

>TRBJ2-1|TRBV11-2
ANSLGRLSYNEQF
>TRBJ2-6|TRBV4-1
ASNQGPQGSGANVLA
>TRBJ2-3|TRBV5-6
ASSFSDFVDTQY
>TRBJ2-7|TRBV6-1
ASSEFSGRDPYEQY
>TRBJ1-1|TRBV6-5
ASRGQGYTEAF
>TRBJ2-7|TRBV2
ASSASSASSYEQY
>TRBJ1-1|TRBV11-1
ASSLGRGTTGAF
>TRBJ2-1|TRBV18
ASSPLMGTSGYNEQF
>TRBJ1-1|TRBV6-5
ASSYSSRGTTEAF
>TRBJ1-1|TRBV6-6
ACKKTGRTEAF
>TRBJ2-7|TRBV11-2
ASSSTRVERY
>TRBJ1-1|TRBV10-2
ARSRATEAS
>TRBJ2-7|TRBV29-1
SVVGTSSDEQY
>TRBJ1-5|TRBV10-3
AISEAGPGNQPQH